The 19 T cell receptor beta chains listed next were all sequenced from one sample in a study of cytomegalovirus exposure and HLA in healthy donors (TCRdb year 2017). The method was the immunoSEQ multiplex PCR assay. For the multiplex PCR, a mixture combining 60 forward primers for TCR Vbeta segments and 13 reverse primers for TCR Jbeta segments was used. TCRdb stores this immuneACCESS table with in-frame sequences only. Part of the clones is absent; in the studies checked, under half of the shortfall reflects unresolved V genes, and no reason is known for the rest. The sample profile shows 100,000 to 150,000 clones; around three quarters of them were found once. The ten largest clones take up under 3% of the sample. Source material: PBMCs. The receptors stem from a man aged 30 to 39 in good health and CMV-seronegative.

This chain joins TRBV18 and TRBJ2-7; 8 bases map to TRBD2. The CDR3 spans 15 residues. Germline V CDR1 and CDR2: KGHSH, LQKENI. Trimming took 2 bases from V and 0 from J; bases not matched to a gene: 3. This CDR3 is CASSPVTSASYEQYF. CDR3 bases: TGTGCCAGCTCACCAGTGACTAGCGCCTCCTACGAGCAGTACTTC.

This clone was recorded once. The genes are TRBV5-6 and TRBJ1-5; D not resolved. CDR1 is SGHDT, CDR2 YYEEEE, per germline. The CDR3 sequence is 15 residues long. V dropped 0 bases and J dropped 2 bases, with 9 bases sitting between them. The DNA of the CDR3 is TGTGCCAGCAGCTTGGCGGGTTATGGCAATCAGCCCCAGCATTTT. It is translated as CASSLAGYGNQPQHF.

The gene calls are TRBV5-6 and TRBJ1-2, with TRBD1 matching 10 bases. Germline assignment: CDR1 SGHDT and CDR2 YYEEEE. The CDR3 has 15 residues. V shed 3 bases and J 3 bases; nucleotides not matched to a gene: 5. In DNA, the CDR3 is TGTGCCAGCAGCTCCGGGACAGGGGAAGACTATGGCTACACCTTC. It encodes CASSSGTGEDYGYTF.

CDR3 nucleotides: TGTGCCAGCAGCCCCTTTCGCACAGATACGCAGTATTTT. This sequence encodes CASSPFRTDTQYF. This sequence joins TRBV6-6 and TRBJ2-3; no reliable D call. The germline gives CDR1 MNHNY, CDR2 SVGAGI (reference sequence). Trimming removed 6 bases at V and 1 base at J, with 8 bases between. CDR3 length: 13 amino acids.

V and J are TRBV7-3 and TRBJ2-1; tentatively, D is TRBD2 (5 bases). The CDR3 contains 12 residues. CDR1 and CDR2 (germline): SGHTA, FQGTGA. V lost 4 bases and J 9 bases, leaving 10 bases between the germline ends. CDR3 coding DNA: TGTGCCAGCAGCTACGCGGGCTCTGAGCAGTTCTTC. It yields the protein CASSYAGSEQFF.

The DNA for the CDR3 is TGTGCCAGTAGTATAGACGGGACACCTAACACTGAAGCTTTCTTT. Its protein product is CASSIDGTPNTEAFF. V and J are TRBV19 and TRBJ1-1; D may be TRBD1 (6 bases). Trimming took off 0 bases at V and 2 bases at J, with 10 bases between the two ends. The germline CDR1 and CDR2 sequences are LNHDA and SQIVND (reference sequence). The CDR3 runs to 15 residues.

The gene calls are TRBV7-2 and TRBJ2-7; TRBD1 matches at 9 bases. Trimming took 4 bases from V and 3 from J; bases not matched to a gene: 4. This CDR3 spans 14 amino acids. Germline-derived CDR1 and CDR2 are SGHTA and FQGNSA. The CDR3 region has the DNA TGTGCCAGCAGCTACCGGGACAGGGACTACGAGCAGTACTTC. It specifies CASSYRDRDYEQYF.

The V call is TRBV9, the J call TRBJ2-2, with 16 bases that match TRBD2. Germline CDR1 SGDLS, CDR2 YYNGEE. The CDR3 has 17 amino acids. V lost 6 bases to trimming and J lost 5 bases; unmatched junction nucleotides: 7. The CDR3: CASKRGLAGGPTGELFF. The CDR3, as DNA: TGTGCCAGCAAAAGGGGACTAGCGGGAGGGCCGACCGGGGAGCTGTTTTTT.

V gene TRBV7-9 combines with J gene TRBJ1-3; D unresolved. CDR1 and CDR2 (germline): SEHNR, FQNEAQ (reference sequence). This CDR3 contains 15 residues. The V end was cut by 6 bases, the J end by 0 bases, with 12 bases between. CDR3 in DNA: TGTGCCAGCAGGAGGACTGTAAGCTCTGGAAACACCATATATTTT. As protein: CASRRTVSSGNTIYF.

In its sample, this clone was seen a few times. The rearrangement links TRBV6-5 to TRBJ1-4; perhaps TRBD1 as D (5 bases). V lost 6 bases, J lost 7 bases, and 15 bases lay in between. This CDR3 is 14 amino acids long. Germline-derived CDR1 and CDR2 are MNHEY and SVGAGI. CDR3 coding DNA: TGTGCCAGCAGGGGACTCATGATGGGTGAAAAACTGTTTTTT. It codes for CASRGLMMGEKLFF.

CDR3 in amino acids: CASYTGILNTIYF. DNA for the CDR3: TGTGCCAGTTACACAGGGATTTTGAACACCATATATTTT. V and J are TRBV6-6 and TRBJ1-3; D possibly corresponds to TRBD1 (6 bases). CDR1 MNHNY and CDR2 SVGAGI come from the germline V gene (reference sequence). CDR3 length: 13 amino acids. With 9 bases removed from V and 7 bases from J, the gap between germline ends came to 16 bases.

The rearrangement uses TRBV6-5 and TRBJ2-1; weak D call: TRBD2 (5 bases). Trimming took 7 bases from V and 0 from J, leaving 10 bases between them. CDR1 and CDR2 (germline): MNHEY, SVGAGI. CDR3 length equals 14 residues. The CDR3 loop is CASNDGSSYNEQFF. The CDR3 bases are TGTGCCAGCAATGATGGGAGCTCCTACAATGAGCAGTTCTTC.

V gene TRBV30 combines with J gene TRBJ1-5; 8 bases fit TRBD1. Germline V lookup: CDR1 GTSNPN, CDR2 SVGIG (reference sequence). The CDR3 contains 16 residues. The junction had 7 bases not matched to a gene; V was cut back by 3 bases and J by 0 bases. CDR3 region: CAWSIDRGYSNQPQHF. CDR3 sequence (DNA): TGTGCCTGGAGCATCGACAGGGGTTATAGCAATCAGCCCCAGCATTTT.

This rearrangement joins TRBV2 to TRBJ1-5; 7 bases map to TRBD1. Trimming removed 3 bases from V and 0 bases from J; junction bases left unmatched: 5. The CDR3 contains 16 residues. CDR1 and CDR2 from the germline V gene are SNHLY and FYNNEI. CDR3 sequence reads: CASSDGTVYSNQPQHF. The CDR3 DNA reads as TGTGCCAGCAGTGACGGGACAGTATATAGCAATCAGCCCCAGCATTTT.

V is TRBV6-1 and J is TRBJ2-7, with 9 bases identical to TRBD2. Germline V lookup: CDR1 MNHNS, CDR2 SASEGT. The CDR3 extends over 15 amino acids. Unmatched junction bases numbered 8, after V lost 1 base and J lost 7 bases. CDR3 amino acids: CASSEVGGRAVEQYF. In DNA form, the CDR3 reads TGTGCCAGCAGTGAAGTCGGCGGGAGGGCCGTTGAGCAGTACTTC.

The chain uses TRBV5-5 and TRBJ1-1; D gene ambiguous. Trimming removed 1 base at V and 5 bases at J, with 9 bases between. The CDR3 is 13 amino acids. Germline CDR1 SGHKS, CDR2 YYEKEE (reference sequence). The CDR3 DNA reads TGTGCCAGCAGCTTGACGGCGGGGACTGAAGCTTTCTTT. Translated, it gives CASSLTAGTEAFF.

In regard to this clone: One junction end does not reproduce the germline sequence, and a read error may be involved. The CDR3 DNA reads TGTGCCAGCAGTTACGAGGGACAAACTTATGGCTACCCCTTC. Its translation is CASSYEGQTYGYPF. J is TRBJ1-2 and V is TRBV6-6, with a possible D match to TRBD1 (6 bases). The CDR3 loop spans 14 amino acids. Germline assignment: CDR1 MNHNY and CDR2 SVGAGI (reference sequence).

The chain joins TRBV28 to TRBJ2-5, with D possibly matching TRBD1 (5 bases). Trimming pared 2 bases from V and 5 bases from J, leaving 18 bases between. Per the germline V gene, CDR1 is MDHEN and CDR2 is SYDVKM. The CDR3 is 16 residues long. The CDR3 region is CASSLSRARTQETQYF. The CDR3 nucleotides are TGTGCCAGCAGTTTAAGCAGGGCTAGAACTCAGGAGACCCAGTACTTC.

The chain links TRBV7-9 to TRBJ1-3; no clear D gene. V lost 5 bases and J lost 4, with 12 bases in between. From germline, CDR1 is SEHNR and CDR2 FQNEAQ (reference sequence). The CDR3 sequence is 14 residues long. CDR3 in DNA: TGTGCCAGCAGCCTAGACGGGTTCGGAAACACCATATATTTT. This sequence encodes CASSLDGFGNTIYF.